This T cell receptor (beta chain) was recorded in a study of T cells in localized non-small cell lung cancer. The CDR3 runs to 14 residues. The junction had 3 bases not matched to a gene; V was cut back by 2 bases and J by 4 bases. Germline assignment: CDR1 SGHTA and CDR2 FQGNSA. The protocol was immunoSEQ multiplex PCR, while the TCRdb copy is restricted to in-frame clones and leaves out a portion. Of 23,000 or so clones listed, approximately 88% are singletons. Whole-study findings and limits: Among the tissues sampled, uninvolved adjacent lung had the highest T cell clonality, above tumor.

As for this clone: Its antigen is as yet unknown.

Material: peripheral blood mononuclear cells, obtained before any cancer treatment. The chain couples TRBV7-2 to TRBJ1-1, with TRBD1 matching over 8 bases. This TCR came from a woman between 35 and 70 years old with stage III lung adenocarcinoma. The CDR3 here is CASSLQGAGTEAFF. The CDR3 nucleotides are TGTGCCAGCAGCTTACAGGGGGCTGGCACTGAAGCTTTCTTT.